These T cell receptor beta chains were read from a single sample in a study of CD8+ T cells in alopecia areata. Assay: immunoSEQ multiplex PCR; the TCRdb copy retains only in-frame clones and omits some. The table shows 150,000 or so clones, with 47% occurring only once. Specimen: CD4+ T cells sorted from blood. These receptors were collected from a human donor with alopecia areata. Each CDR3 is given with its conserved first and last residue. D genes are given only for firm matches. Size is stated for part of the rows, as once, few or many counts, or as a class when the clone is expanded.

D: TRBD2; J: TRBJ2-7; V: TRBV5-1; size: NA; DNA: TGCGCCAGCAGGCAAGCGGGAGGAAACGAGCAGTACTTC; CDR3: CASRQAGGNEQYF
D: TRBD2; J: TRBJ2-2; V: TRBV6-5; size: NA; DNA: TGTGCCAGCACCCTAGCGGGGCGCACCGGGGAGCTGTTTTTT; CDR3: CASTLAGRTGELFF
D: NA; J: TRBJ1-2; V: TRBV29-1; size: NA; DNA: TGCAGCGTCCGCAGAGAGGTCAACTATGGCTACACCTTC; CDR3: CSVRREVNYGYTF
D: NA; J: TRBJ1-1; V: TRBV18; size: NA; DNA: TGTGCCAGCTCACCCCGTGATTACACTGAAGCTTTCTTT; CDR3: CASSPRDYTEAFF
D: TRBD1; J: TRBJ2-1; V: TRBV5-1; size: NA; DNA: TGCGCCAGCAGCGCGGGACAGGGGAATGAGCAGTTCTTC; CDR3: CASSAGQGNEQFF
D: NA; J: TRBJ2-7; V: TRBV27; size: NA; DNA: TGTGCCAGCAGTGATCCGGGACTCCCCTACGAGCAGTACTTC; CDR3: CASSDPGLPYEQYF
D: NA; J: TRBJ2-1; V: TRBV5-4; size: NA; DNA: TGTGCCAGCAGCTTTGGCGGGGTCTCCTACAATGAGCAGTTCTTC; CDR3: CASSFGGVSYNEQFF
D: NA; J: TRBJ2-5; V: TRBV18; size: NA; DNA: TGTGCCAGCTCAGCACAGTTGGGAGGAGAGACCCAGTACTTC; CDR3: CASSAQLGGETQYF
D: TRBD2; J: TRBJ2-7; V: TRBV4-2; size: NA; DNA: TGTGCCAGCAGCCAAGCGACTAGCGGGAGAAACGAGCAGTACTTC; CDR3: CASSQATSGRNEQYF
D: NA; J: TRBJ2-7; V: TRBV27; size: once; DNA: TGTGCCAGCAGTTTCATCCAGCGATCCTACGAGCAGTACTTC; CDR3: CASSFIQRSYEQYF
D: NA; J: TRBJ2-1; V: TRBV12-5; size: few; DNA: TGTGCTAGTGGTTTTGAATCCTACAATGAGCAGTTCTTC; CDR3: CASGFESYNEQFF
D: NA; J: TRBJ1-3; V: TRBV29-1; size: once; DNA: TGCAGCGTCCTCGGGGGGCCCGGAGGGTATGGAAACACCATATATTTT; CDR3: CSVLGGPGGYGNTIYF
D: NA; J: TRBJ1-5; V: TRBV30; size: once; DNA: TGTGCCTGGGCGGACCTGGACAATCAGCCCCAGCATTTT; CDR3: CAWADLDNQPQHF
D: TRBD1; J: TRBJ2-7; V: TRBV19; size: NA; DNA: TGTGCCAGTAGTGCCTGGACAGGGGACTACGAGCAGTACTTC; CDR3: CASSAWTGDYEQYF
D: NA; J: TRBJ1-5; V: TRBV28; size: NA; DNA: TGTGCCAGCAGCAAGGGGGGGAGAGATAGCAATCAGCCCCAGCATTTT; CDR3: CASSKGGRDSNQPQHF
D: NA; J: TRBJ2-7; V: TRBV20-1; size: few; DNA: TGCAGTGCTCTCCAACGGTACGAGCAGTACTTC; CDR3: CSALQRYEQYF
D: NA; J: TRBJ2-3; V: TRBV4-1; size: few; DNA: TGCGCCAGCAGCCAGGGAGCCCGGACAGTTTACACAGATACGCAGTATTTT; CDR3: CASSQGARTVYTDTQYF
D: NA; J: TRBJ2-3; V: TRBV7-2; size: few; DNA: TGTGCCAGCAGCATGAGTTGGACAGATACGCAGTATTTT; CDR3: CASSMSWTDTQYF
D: NA; J: TRBJ2-7; V: TRBV14; size: NA; DNA: TGTGCCAGCAGCGGAATTGGATCCTACGAGCAGTACTTC; CDR3: CASSGIGSYEQYF
D: TRBD2; J: TRBJ2-2; V: TRBV25-1; size: NA; DNA: TGTGCCAGCAGCCCGGCGGGAGCGAACACCGGGGAGCTGTTTTTT; CDR3: CASSPAGANTGELFF
D: NA; J: TRBJ2-1; V: TRBV29-1; size: NA; DNA: TGCAGCGCCTCATTGGGGAGCCTCCCCTACAATGAGCAGTTCTTC; CDR3: CSASLGSLPYNEQFF
D: NA; J: TRBJ1-4; V: TRBV23-1; size: few; DNA: TGCGCCAGCGCCCCAGGGGTAATGGTCGGTGAAAAACTGTTTTTT; CDR3: CASAPGVMVGEKLFF
D: NA; J: TRBJ1-2; V: TRBV29-1; size: once; DNA: TGCAGCGTTATCCCGGCCGGACTCAGCTATGGCTACACCTTC; CDR3: CSVIPAGLSYGYTF
D: NA; J: TRBJ2-1; V: TRBV6-5; size: NA; DNA: TGTGCCAGCAGTTACGCCCCAGGTGCGAATGAGCAGTTCTTC; CDR3: CASSYAPGANEQFF
D: NA; J: TRBJ2-7; V: TRBV29-1; size: few; DNA: TGCAGCGTTCGGCCAGGTCCTGACGAGCAGTACTTC; CDR3: CSVRPGPDEQYF
D: NA; J: TRBJ2-1; V: TRBV5-1; size: NA; DNA: TGCGCCAGCAGCGGGGGCAATGAGCAGTTCTTC; CDR3: CASSGGNEQFF
D: NA; J: TRBJ2-7; V: TRBV28; size: NA; DNA: TGTGCCAGCATCGGTGATGTTCGGGTCTCCTACGAGCAGTACTTC; CDR3: CASIGDVRVSYEQYF
D: NA; J: TRBJ1-2; V: TRBV25-1; size: NA; DNA: TGTGCCAGCAGTGGGACAGAGTGGGGCTACACCTTC; CDR3: CASSGTEWGYTF
D: NA; J: TRBJ2-7; V: TRBV6-6; size: many; DNA: TGTGCCAGCAGTTACTCTGGATCGGGCCCATACGAGCAGTACTTC; CDR3: CASSYSGSGPYEQYF
D: NA; J: TRBJ1-3; V: TRBV30; size: once; DNA: TGTGCCTGGAGTGTATTCTTCCGAGGCTCTGGAAACACCATATATTTT; CDR3: CAWSVFFRGSGNTIYF
D: TRBD2; J: TRBJ2-4; V: TRBV19; size: few; DNA: TGTGCCAGTAGTACCAGTAGAGCTCGGACTAGCGGGAGAGGAGACATTCAGTACTTC; CDR3: CASSTSRARTSGRGDIQYF
D: NA; J: TRBJ1-4; V: TRBV9; size: NA; DNA: TGTGCCAGCAGCGTCGACAGTCTTAATGAAAAACTGTTTTTT; CDR3: CASSVDSLNEKLFF
D: NA; J: TRBJ1-1; V: TRBV5-1; size: NA; DNA: TGCGCCAGCAGCCAAGGACGTAACACTGAAGCTTTCTTT; CDR3: CASSQGRNTEAFF
D: TRBD1; J: TRBJ1-1; V: TRBV28; size: few; DNA: TGTGCCAGCAACAGGGGGCGGACTGAAGCTTTCTTT; CDR3: CASNRGRTEAFF
D: NA; J: TRBJ1-1; V: TRBV29-1; size: NA; DNA: TGCAGCGCCTCAACAACAGAGAACACTGAAGCTTTCTTT; CDR3: CSASTTENTEAFF
D: NA; J: TRBJ2-7; V: TRBV4-1; size: NA; DNA: TGCGCCAGCAGCCAAGAACCGGGCAGGGGAATCTCCTACGAGCAGTACTTC; CDR3: CASSQEPGRGISYEQYF
D: NA; J: TRBJ1-1; V: TRBV18; size: NA; DNA: TGTGCCAGCTCACCACAGGAACTCGAAGCTTTCTTT; CDR3: CASSPQELEAFF
D: TRBD2; J: TRBJ2-5; V: TRBV7-2; size: few; DNA: TGTGCCAGCAGCATTCGCCGGAGCGGGAGGGCCGGGGAGACCCAGTACTTC; CDR3: CASSIRRSGRAGETQYF
D: NA; J: TRBJ2-3; V: TRBV4-2; size: once; DNA: TGTGCCAGCAGCCAAGATGGGGGGGATACGCAGTATTTT; CDR3: CASSQDGGDTQYF
D: TRBD1; J: TRBJ1-2; V: TRBV4-1; size: NA; DNA: TGCGCCAGCAGAACACCGGGACAGGGCTATGGCTACACCTTC; CDR3: CASRTPGQGYGYTF
D: NA; J: TRBJ1-1; V: TRBV27; size: NA; DNA: TGTGCCAGCTTCAGTATCCGGGACATCCGGACGGCTGAAGCTTTCTTT; CDR3: CASFSIRDIRTAEAFF
D: TRBD1; J: TRBJ2-3; V: TRBV6-5; size: few; DNA: TGTGCCAGCAGTTACTCAACAGGGGTAGGCACAGATACGCAGTATTTT; CDR3: CASSYSTGVGTDTQYF
D: NA; J: TRBJ2-3; V: TRBV28; size: few; DNA: TGTGCCAGCAGTTTGGTCGGCACAGATACGCAGTATTTT; CDR3: CASSLVGTDTQYF
D: TRBD2; J: TRBJ2-5; V: TRBV11-2; size: NA; DNA: TGTGCCAGCAGCCTCGGACTAGCGGGAGGGCAAGAGACCCAGTACTTC; CDR3: CASSLGLAGGQETQYF